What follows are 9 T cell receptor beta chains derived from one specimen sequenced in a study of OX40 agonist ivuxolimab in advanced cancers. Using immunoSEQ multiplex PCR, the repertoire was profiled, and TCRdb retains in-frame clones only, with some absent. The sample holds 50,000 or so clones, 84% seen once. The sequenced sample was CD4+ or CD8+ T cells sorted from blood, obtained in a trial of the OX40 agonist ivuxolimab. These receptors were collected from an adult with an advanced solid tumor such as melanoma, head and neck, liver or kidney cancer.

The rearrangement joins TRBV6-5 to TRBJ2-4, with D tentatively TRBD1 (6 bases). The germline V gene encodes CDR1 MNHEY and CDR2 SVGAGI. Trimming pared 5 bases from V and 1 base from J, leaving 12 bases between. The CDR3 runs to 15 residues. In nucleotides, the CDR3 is TGTGCCAGCAGTCCGGCAGGGGTTGCCAAAAACATTCAGTACTTC. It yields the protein CASSPAGVAKNIQYF.

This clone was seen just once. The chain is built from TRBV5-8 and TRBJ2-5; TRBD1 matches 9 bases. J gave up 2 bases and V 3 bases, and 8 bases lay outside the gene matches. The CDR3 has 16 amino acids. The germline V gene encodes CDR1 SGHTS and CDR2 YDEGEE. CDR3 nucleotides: TGTGCCAGCAGCTCCTATACAGGGGGCACACAAGAGACCCAGTACTTC. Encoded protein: CASSSYTGGTQETQYF.

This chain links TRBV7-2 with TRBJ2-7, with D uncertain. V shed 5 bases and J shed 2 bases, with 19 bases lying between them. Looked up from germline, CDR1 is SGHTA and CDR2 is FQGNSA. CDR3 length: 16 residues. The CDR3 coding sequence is TGTGCCAGCAGCCCCAAGTGGCGACTCGGAGCCTACGAGCAGTACTTC. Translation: CASSPKWRLGAYEQYF.

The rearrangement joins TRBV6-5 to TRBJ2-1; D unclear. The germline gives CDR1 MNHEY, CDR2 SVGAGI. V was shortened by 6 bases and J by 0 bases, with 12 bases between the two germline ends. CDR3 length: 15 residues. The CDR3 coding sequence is TGTGCCAGCAGGAAGCAGGAGAGCTCCTACAATGAGCAGTTCTTC. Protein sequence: CASRKQESSYNEQFF.

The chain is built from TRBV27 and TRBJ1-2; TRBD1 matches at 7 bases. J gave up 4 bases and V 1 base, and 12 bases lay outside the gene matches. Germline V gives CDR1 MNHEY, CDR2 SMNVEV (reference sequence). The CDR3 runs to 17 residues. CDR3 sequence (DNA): TGTGCCAGCAGTTTATTAGGGGGCCAGGCCCGAGGCTATGGCTACACCTTC. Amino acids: CASSLLGGQARGYGYTF.

CDR3 protein: CASSPLARLAGAPNEQFF. The CDR3 nucleotides are TGTGCCAGCAGCCCCTTAGCCCGACTAGCGGGAGCCCCCAATGAGCAGTTCTTC. This chain uses TRBV7-9 with TRBJ2-1, with 12 bases lining up with TRBD2. The CDR3 sequence is 18 residues long. Per germline, CDR1 SEHNR and CDR2 FQNEAQ (reference sequence). Unmatched junction bases numbered 14, after V lost 5 bases and J lost 6 bases.

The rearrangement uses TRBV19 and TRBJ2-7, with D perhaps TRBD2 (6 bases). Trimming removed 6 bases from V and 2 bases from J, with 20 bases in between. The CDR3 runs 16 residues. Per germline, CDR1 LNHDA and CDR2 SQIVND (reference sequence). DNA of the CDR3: TGTGCCAGTAGCACCCGGGAAGGAGGGGTCCCCTACGAGCAGTACTTC. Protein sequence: CASSTREGGVPYEQYF.

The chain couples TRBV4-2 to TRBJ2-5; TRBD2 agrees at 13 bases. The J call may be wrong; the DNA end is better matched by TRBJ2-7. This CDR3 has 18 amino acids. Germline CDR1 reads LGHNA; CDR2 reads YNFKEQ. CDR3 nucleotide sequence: TGTGCCAGCAGCCAAGACACTAGCGGGAGGGGGAGCTCCTACGAGCAGTACTTC. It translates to CASSQDTSGRGSSYEQYF.

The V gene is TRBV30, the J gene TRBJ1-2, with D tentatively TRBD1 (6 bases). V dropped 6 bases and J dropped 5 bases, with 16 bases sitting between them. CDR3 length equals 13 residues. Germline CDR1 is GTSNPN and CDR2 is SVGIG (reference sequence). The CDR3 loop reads CACPGVDGYGYTF. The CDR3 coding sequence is TGTGCCTGCCCAGGGGTGGATGGGTATGGCTACACCTTC.